This T cell receptor beta chain was retrieved from a study of cytomegalovirus exposure and HLA in healthy donors (dated by TCRdb to about 2017). About the full investigation: According to an earlier analysis of a few hundred of the donors, roughly 180 million T cells yielded 120 million or so unique TCR beta sequences and approximately 280 Gb of sequence data. The study aimed to test whether cataloging public T cell receptors could reveal signatures of past pathogen exposure. Of the roughly 400 genotyped donors, over 70% fell in the genetic ancestry cluster associated with self-reported Caucasian donors. Donor age, sex, ethnicity and CMV serostatus were compiled alongside the repertoire data. Typing coverage varied by locus: roughly 620-640 donors for A, B, C, DRB1 and DQB1; approximately 500 for DQA1; more than 600 for DPA1; around 450 for DPB1. All discovery cohort repertoires had been generated using a single sequencing platform. On average, roughly 240,000 unique TCR beta nucleotide sequences were sequenced per donor among about 400 genotyped donors of the cohort, with roughly 18% of those sequences being non-productive. In a later genetic analysis, genome-wide SNP genotypes for about three fifths of the roughly 670 donors were used, and that subset was treated as a discovery cohort. To predict cytomegalovirus infection status, the study combined high-throughput TCR immunosequencing, statistical association of individual TCRs with disease status, and machine learning. The later analysis used no new phenotypic data to find candidate immune exposures, relying instead on TCR beta sequences and their occurrence across donors. A separate validation cohort of roughly 110 different subjects was used in addition to the 666-subject first cohort. A later analysis re-examined previously published TCR beta repertoires from more than 600 donors and added high-resolution HLA genotyping to investigate patterns of TCR occurrence. Both class I and class II loci were covered by HLA typing, at four-digit resolution. An early release that covered roughly 600 HLA-typed donors contained approximately 320 gigabases of sequencing data and about 84 million unique TCR sequences. An earlier analysis of more than 450 of the donors used high-throughput TCR beta sequencing to judge whether each TCR beta V gene segment behaved as functional or pseudogenic. Five DR-DQ haplotypes were treated as single units for association and clustering because of strong linkage in the cohort. Using immunosequencing, the study profiled T cell repertoires from about 650 subjects and related those repertoires to cytomegalovirus serostatus. The research as a whole found: Most TCR sequences were observed very rarely across donors, whereas some public TCRs were present in many individuals. Because HLA typing was missing for some donors at each locus, association tests included only the typed subset. Specific HLA alleles were associated with 15,000 to 20,000 TCR beta sequences at a false discovery rate of 0.05 in a later analysis. In a later analysis, several top co-occurrence clusters were reported to appear linked to parvovirus B19, influenza, CMV and Epstein-Barr virus. The only immune exposure information available for the cohort was CMV serostatus. The cohort was sequenced for TCR beta chains only, and without alpha or paired-chain data the features that could be detected were limited. It was suggested by the authors that the approach could potentially be generalized to other disease states and immunological phenotypes. When HLA alleles, especially DR and DQ, strongly co-occurred, TCR associations were difficult to assign to individual alleles. Some IMGT-functional V segments, including TRBV6-2 and TRBV6-3, could not be told apart with the 87-base-pair reads, so those segments were excluded. A later analysis found that most CMV-associated TCR beta chains appeared HLA-restricted, with HLA associations seemingly driven largely by CMV exposure. Sequencing depth was assumed to be roughly uniform across donors in the presence/absence analyses, though that assumption may not hold. A further reported finding was that TCR beta sequences accurately predicted the HLA-A and HLA-B alleles for most subjects in the first cohort. A later genetic analysis reported fewer N-insertions in productive TCRs among donors in an Asian-associated ancestry cluster than the 666-donor mean. V-gene and J-gene trimming of TCR beta chains was associated with a missense DCLRE1C variant in a later genetic analysis, and the association was replicated in an independent cohort. In vitro tests confirmed that a few of the cytomegalovirus-associated TCR beta chains recognize cytomegalovirus antigens. A later analysis found that HLA-associated TCR beta chains were more clonally expanded and had lower generation probabilities than equally common non-associated chains. The classifier was reported to diagnose cytomegalovirus status with high specificity and sensitivity in both the original and validation cohorts. Correlated functional status among segregating V segments might reflect linkage disequilibrium, but an unknown experimental factor could not be ruled out. In a later analysis, TCR association rates were found to vary across HLA loci, with the most associated TCRs seen for DRB1 alleles and the fewest for HLA-C alleles. Because counts were too low, 15 to 20 rarely observed V segments, including chromosome 9 orphons, were left out of the earlier analysis of approximately 580 of the donors. The sequencing pipeline was judged likely to have produced a cluster of highly shared sequence variants as a technical artifact. A total of fewer than 200 TCR beta chains were listed by the study as associated with cytomegalovirus. In an earlier analysis of 450 to 750 of the donors, most TCR beta V segments appeared in productive rearrangements about 87% or about 30% of the time, broadly matching IMGT annotations.

The cohort consisted of fewer than 700 healthy bone marrow donors. At the time of sampling, every cohort member was nominally healthy, though immune exposures that went unrecorded were likely present. The donor was CMV seropositive and belonged to the group of more than 250 seropositive cohort members. Every donor gave a peripheral blood sample, and the peripheral blood mononuclear cells from that sample were used for TCR beta sequencing. Genomic DNA was extracted from the blood cell samples with the Qiagen DNeasy Blood Extraction Kit. A distance of 5 bases separates the germline ends of V and J, which lose 1 base and 7 bases respectively. Based on the germline V gene (reference sequence), the CDR1 and CDR2 sequences are LNHNV and YYDKDF. The CDR3 goes from the cysteine to the phenylalanine over 12 residues. The CDR3 DNA has 36 bases and is translated from base 1. Library generation was performed with the immunoSEQ multiplex PCR assay. The multiplex PCR relied on a mix of 60 forward primers for TCR Vbeta segments and 13 reverse primers for TCR Jbeta segments. The CDR3 region of rearranged TCR beta genes was amplified from genomic DNA with a multiplex PCR assay. The Illumina HiSeq System was used to sequence the amplified TCR beta libraries as 87-base-pair reads. The authors' pipeline ran thus. Across the 670 or so repertoires, a later analysis counted roughly 84 million unique TCR beta chains, roughly 11 million of which were shared by at least two donors. Raw reads were error-corrected and collapsed into unique sequences with a nearest-neighbor algorithm that merged closely related sequences to remove PCR and sequencing errors. To assign V, D and J gene segments, CDR3 sequences were aligned to IMGT reference sequences. Each retained sequence needed at least a six-nucleotide match to both a V gene segment and a J gene segment. Rearrangements were called productive when the CDR3 lacked stop codons and stayed in frame with V and J; all others were non-productive. CDR3 was defined according to IMGT convention as the region running from the second conserved V-encoded cysteine to the conserved J-encoded phenylalanine. Sequences without an unambiguous match to a single V gene segment were excluded from the earlier analysis of 450 to 750 of the donors. An earlier analysis of 500 to 600 of the donors classified V segments as functional when productive rearrangements were above 56.7% and as segregating when the standard deviation between donors was above 5%. A statistical classification framework was built to diagnose cytomegalovirus status from the catalog of TCR beta chain sequences. A later analysis assigned V and J genes by comparing TCR nucleotide sequences with IMGT/GENE-DB human TR gene sequences. A later analysis assigned CDR3 sequences and most-parsimonious VDJ recombination scenarios with the TCRdist pipeline. In a later analysis, each TCR beta chain was defined by its CDR3 amino acid sequence together with its V-gene family, and reads lacking a unique V-gene family were excluded. A later analysis removed over 500 highly shared, low-generation-probability nucleotide sequences to deal with suspected cross-contamination and a sequencing artifact. In a later analysis, a clonal expansion index was calculated for each public chain from normalized within-repertoire ranks of inferred template counts. In a later analysis, generation probabilities were computed with a VDJ recombination model fitted to out-of-frame rearrangements, and the resulting probabilities were checked against IGoR. Hypergeometric tests were used in a later analysis to score TCR-TCR, TCR-HLA and TCR-CMV co-occurrence, with a repertoire-size bias correction applied to the TCR pairs. A later analysis estimated false discovery rates by permuting HLA or CMV assignments 20 times. In a later analysis, co-occurring TCRs were grouped using DBSCAN, with TCRdist sequence similarity added in when clustering inside HLA-allele-positive subsets. Repertoires with fewer than 30,000 or more than 120,000 public chains were left out of co-occurrence clustering, as were about five repertoires with anomalous nucleotide sharing. This immuneACCESS table, as held by TCRdb, lists in-frame sequences with V and J called but not all clones. Of the missing ones, under half trace to an unresolved V gene in checked studies; the others have no known cause. The V and J calls and the clone size are those of that table, but D and trimming were determined from the DNA. This sample's table contains approximately 170,000 clones. 0.75% to 0.85% of the sample is in the top ten clones.

Regarding this clone: Its binding antigen is unknown.

What was sequenced was PBMCs. The clonotype was recovered from a woman between 18 and 30 years old in good health and CMV-seropositive. The V and J genes are TRBV15 and TRBJ1-5; no D gene can be assigned with confidence. The DNA is as follows: TGTGCCACCAGCAGAGTATTACAGCCCCAGCATTTT. Protein translation: CATSRVLQPQHF.